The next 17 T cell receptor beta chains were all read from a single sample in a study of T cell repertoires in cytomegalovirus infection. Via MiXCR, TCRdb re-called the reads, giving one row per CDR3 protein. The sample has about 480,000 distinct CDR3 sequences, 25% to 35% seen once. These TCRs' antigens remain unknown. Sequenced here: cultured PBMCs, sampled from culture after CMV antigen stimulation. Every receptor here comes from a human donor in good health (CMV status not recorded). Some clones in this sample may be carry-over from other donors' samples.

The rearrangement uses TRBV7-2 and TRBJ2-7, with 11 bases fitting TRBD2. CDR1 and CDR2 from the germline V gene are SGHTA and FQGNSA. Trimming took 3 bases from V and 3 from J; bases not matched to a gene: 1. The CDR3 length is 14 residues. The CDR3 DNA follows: TGTGCCAGCAGCTTCACTAGCGGGAGCTACGAGCAGTACTTC. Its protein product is CASSFTSGSYEQYF.

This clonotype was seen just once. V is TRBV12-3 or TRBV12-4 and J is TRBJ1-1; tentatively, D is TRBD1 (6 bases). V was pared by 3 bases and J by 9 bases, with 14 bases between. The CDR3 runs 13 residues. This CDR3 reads CASSLLGGAQAFF. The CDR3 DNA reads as TGTGCCAGCAGTTTGCTAGGGGGGGCCCAAGCTTTCTTT.

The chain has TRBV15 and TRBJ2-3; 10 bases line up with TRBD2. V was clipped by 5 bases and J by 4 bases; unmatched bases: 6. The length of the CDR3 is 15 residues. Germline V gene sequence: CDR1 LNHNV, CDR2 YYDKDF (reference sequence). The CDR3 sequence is CATSPRTSGSDTQYF. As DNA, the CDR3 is TGTGCCACCAGCCCCCGGACTAGCGGCTCAGATACGCAGTATTTT.

Here the CDR3 reads CSVEEFNLNDEQFF. CDR3 DNA: TGCAGCGTTGAAGAGTTTAACCTTAACGATGAGCAGTTCTTC. J is TRBJ2-1 and V is TRBV29-1; no clear D gene. V dropped 0 bases and J dropped 8 bases, with 14 bases sitting between them. This CDR3 has 14 residues. Germline V lookup: CDR1 SQVTM, CDR2 ANQGSEA.

In DNA, the CDR3 is TGTGCCAGCACCCGATTCCTAGCGGGAGGCACAGATACGCAGTATTTT. It is translated as CASTRFLAGGTDTQYF. The genes are TRBV12-3 or TRBV12-4 and TRBJ2-3, with 10 bases that match TRBD2. This CDR3 is 16 amino acids long. J was trimmed by 1 base and V by 7 bases; bases with no gene match: 8.

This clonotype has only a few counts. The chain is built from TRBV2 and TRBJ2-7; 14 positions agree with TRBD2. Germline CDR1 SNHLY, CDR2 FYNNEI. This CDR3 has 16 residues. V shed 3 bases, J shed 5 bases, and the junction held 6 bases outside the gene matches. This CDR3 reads CASSDPGLAGEDEQYV. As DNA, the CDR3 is TGTGCCAGCAGTGATCCGGGACTAGCGGGAGAAGACGAGCAGTACGTC.

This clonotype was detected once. The CDR3 DNA sequence: TGTGCCAGCAGCCGTACGGGGACTAGCGGGGGGATAGGAGAGACCCAGTACTTC. Its protein product is CASSRTGTSGGIGETQYF. The J gene is TRBJ2-5, the V gene TRBV6-5; 15 bases match TRBD2. CDR3 length: 18 residues. The germline CDR1 and CDR2 sequences are MNHEY and SVGAGI. J was trimmed by 4 bases and V by 6 bases; bases with no gene match: 12.

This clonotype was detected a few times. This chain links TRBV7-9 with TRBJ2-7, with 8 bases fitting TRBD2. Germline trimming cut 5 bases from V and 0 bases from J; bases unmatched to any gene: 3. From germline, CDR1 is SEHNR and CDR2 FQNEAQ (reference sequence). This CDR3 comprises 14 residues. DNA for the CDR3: TGTGCCAGCAGCCCAGCGGGGGCCTCCTACGAGCAGTACGTC. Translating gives CASSPAGASYEQYV.

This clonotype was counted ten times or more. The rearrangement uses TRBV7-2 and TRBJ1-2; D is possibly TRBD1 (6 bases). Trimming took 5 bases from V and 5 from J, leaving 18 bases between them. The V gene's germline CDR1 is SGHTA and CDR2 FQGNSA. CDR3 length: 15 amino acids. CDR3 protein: CASSAGTSQGYGYTF. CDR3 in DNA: TGTGCCAGCAGCGCCGGGACATCCCAGGGATATGGCTACACCTTC.

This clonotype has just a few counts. This CDR3 is CASSSRGQGLGDTEAFF. The DNA of the CDR3 is TGTGCCAGCAGCTCCCGGGGACAGGGTTTGGGCGACACTGAAGCTTTCTTT. This chain connects TRBV7-9 to TRBJ1-1, with 9 bases identical to TRBD1. Trimming took 4 bases from V and 3 from J; bases not matched to a gene: 12. The CDR3 totals 17 residues. The V gene's germline CDR1 is SEHNR and CDR2 FQNEAQ (reference sequence).

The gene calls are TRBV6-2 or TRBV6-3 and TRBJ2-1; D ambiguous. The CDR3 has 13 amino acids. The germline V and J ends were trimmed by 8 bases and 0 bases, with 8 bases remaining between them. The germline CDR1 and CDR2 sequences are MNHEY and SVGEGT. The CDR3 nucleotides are TGTGCCAGCGCGAGTAGCTCCTACAATGAGCAGTTCTTC. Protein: CASASSSYNEQFF.

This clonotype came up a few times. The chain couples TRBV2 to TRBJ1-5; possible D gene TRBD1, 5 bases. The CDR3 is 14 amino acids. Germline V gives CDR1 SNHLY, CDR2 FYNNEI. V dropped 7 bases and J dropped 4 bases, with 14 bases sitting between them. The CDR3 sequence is CASTGRAGNQPQHF. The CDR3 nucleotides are TGTGCCAGCACAGGCAGGGCAGGAAATCAGCCCCAGCATTTT. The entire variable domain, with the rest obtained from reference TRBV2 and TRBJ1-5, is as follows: EPEVTQTPSHQVTQMGQEVILRCVPISNHLYFYWYRQILGQKVEFLVSFYNNEISEKSEIFDDQFSVERPDGSNFTLKIRSTKLEDSAMYFCASTGRAGNQPQHFGDGTRLSIL.

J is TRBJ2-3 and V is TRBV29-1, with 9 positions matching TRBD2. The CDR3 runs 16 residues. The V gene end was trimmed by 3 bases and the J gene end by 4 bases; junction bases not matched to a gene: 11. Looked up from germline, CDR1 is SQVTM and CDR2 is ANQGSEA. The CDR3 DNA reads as TGCAGCGTTGAGTGGTTAGCGGGAGACGGGGCAGATACGCAGTATTTT. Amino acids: CSVEWLAGDGADTQYF.

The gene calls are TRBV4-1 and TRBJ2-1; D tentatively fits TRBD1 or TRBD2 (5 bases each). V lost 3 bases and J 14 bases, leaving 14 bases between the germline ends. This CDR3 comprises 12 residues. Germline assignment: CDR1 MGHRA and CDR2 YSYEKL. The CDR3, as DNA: TGCGCCAGCAGCCATGTCATTGGGGGTAAGTTCTTC. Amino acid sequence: CASSHVIGGKFF.

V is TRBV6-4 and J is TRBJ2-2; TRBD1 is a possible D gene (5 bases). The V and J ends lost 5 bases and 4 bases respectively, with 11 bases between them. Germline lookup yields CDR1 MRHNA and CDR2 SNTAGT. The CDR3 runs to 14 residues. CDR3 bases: TGTGCCAGCAGTCCCAGGGTTGGCACCGGGGAGCTGTTTTTT. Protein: CASSPRVGTGELFF.

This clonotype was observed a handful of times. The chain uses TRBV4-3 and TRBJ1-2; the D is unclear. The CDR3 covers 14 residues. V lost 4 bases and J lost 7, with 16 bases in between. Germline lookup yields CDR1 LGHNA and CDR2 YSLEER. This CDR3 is CASSRLQAFSGYTF. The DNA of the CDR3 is TGCGCCAGCAGCCGCCTTCAGGCGTTTAGTGGCTACACCTTC.

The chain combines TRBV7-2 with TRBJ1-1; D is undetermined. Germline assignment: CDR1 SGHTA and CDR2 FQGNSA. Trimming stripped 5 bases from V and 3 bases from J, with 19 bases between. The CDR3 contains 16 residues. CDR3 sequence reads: CASSICYPKPYTEAFF. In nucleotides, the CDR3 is TGTGCCAGCAGCATTTGCTACCCGAAACCTTACACTGAAGCTTTCTTT.